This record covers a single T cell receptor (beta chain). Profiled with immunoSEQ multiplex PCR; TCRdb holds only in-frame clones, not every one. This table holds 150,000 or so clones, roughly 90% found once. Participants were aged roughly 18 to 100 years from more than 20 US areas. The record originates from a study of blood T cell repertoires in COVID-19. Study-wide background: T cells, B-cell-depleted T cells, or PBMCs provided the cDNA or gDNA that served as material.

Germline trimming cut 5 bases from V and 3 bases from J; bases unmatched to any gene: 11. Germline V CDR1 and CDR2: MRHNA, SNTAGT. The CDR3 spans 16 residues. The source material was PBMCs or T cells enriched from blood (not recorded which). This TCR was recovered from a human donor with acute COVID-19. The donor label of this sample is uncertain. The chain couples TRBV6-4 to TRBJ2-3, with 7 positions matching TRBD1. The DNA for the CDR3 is TGTGCCAGCAGTAACGGGGAAGGGGGCGCGACAGATACGCAGTATTTT. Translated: CASSNGEGGATDTQYF.